The clone carrying this TCR beta chain was found many times. Antigen unknown. These data belong to a study of response to subunit inactivated influenza vaccine. Points from the study as a whole: Every seasonal influenza vaccination brings in few new T cells, the authors suggested.

Via MiXCR, TCRdb re-called the RT-PCR reads, giving one row per CDR3 protein. The data show around 570,000 distinct CDR3 sequences, with less than 10% seen just once and 13% held by the top ten. The sample was PBMCs from blood, taken less than 30 months after vaccination. The TCR was taken from a man aged 50 to 69 who received an inactivated influenza vaccine.

CDR3 in amino acids: CSVALNTDTQYF. As DNA, the CDR3 is TGCAGCGTTGCCCTAAACACAGATACGCAGTATTTT. The V call is TRBV29-1, the J call TRBJ2-3; D uncertain. This CDR3 has 12 residues. CDR1 SQVTM and CDR2 ANQGSEA come from the germline V gene. Deletions cut 4 bases from V and 2 bases from J, with 7 bases between.